This entry features one T cell receptor (beta chain) sequence. Its antigen is currently unknown. The data stem from a study of cytotoxic CD8 clonotypes in ibrutinib-treated CLL. Study summary: After treatment lasting a median about twelve months, range 6 to 36, response samples were collected.

Repertoires were generated with immunoSEQ multiplex PCR, while TCRdb's copy carries only in-frame clones and drops some. The sample lists under 150,000 clones, around 84% seen once, with around 3.3% in the top ten. Overall study results and limits: Patients with sustained remission and those progressing were sampled at differing times. Once treatment began, public clonotypes, which were uncommon, contracted or stayed stable.

The length of the CDR3 is 16 residues. V was shortened by 1 base and J by 0 bases, with 12 bases between the two germline ends. Germline loops: CDR1 LGHNA, CDR2 YSLEER. Cryopreserved PBMCs were the source of 2 to 2.5 micrograms of genomic DNA, which went to TCR beta libraries. Sequencing was performed on PBMCs, taken after 24 months of ibrutinib treatment. This TCR derives from a human donor with chronic lymphocytic leukemia. V is TRBV4-3 and J is TRBJ1-2; no firm D call. In nucleotides, the CDR3 is TGCGCCAGCAGCCAAGCCCGTGGGAAAACTAACTATGGCTACACCTTC. Translated: CASSQARGKTNYGYTF.